The TCR beta chain under discussion was sequenced for a study of T-cell reconstitution after alpha-beta-depleted transplantation in children (dated by TCRdb to the mid-2010s). As for the study more broadly: The study quantitatively tracked T-cell immune reconstitution after TCRalphabeta/CD19-depleted allogeneic hematopoietic cell transplantation in children using TCR repertoire profiling.

This clonotype was seen repeatedly, ten times or more. Its specific antigen is unknown. Base-call qualities are not available, and no considerably larger clone is one nucleotide away. On the study overall, not on this receptor specifically: Apparently early alphabetaT-cell count recovery about two months after transplant reportedly relied on only several hundred rapidly expanded clones derived from non-depleted graft cells. Hyperexpanded clone frequencies declined over subsequent months; after one year, T-cell counts and TCRbeta diversity were mostly attributed to newly produced T cells. In some patients, high TCRbeta diversity at day 60 was attributed to recipient T cells and intrathymic progenitors that had survived conditioning.

The sample's treatment or condition label is to be understood as: allogeneic hematopoietic cell transplantation with graft depleted of TCRalphabeta T cells and CD19 B cells. The transplant recipients were children given TCRalphabeta/CD19-depleted allogeneic hematopoietic cell grafts. Library prep was done by PCR. TCRdb shows the sequencer as Illumina HiSeq 2500. TCR library preparation used molecular barcoding, with unique molecular identifiers applied to normalize quantification of the TCRbeta repertoire. Using fastp at Q25 and MiXCR, TCRdb reprocessed the public reads and kept productive beta chains. When rows share a CDR3 protein, they turn into one entry using the most common DNA and genes. Counted in this sample were some 450,000 distinct CDR3 sequences; 43% of them appeared once. Of the sample, approximately 30% falls within the top ten clones. CDR1 and CDR2 were assigned from the germline V gene (reference sequence) as DFQATT and SNEGSKA. The CDR3 numbers 14 residues from cysteine through phenylalanine. The sequence is cut down to CDR3 DNA, 42 bases in frame from base 1. V is reduced by 2 bases and J by 0 bases, leaving a spacing of 7 bases between them.

The chain was built from TRBV20-1 and TRBJ2-2; a tentative D call is TRBD2 (6 bases match). This TCR derives from a girl aged 2 to 9 with aplastic anemia, due to receive a stem cell transplant. Sequences were derived from PBMCs, sampled before TCRalphabeta/CD19-depleted stem cell transplant. The CDR3 in this case is CSARSGANTGELFF. The bases are TGCAGTGCTAGATCGGGAGCGAACACCGGGGAGCTGTTTTTT.